The entry that follows covers one TCR beta chain sequence. What it binds is not known. V lost 3 bases and J 1 base, leaving 9 bases between the germline ends. This CDR3 region has 13 residues. In germline, CDR1 is SQVTM, CDR2 ANQGSEA. Prominent immunodeficiency with autoinflammation defined PRAID. Generated by immunoSEQ multiplex PCR, the TCRdb table keeps only in-frame clones and is missing some. The table lists roughly 10,000 clones, approximately 86% of them singletons. The data are from a study of stem cell transplantation in POMP-related autoinflammatory disease. Study as a whole: Defective thymoproteasomes were hypothesized to impair CD8+ T-cell positive selection. CD8+ T cells were low and CD4+ cells naive-skewed before transplant. Study-level results: In patients with PRAID, every analyzed T-cell subset tended to show lower diversity and higher clonality. Unique TRB V-J gene pairings were limited in number in patients with PRAID.

The chain is built from TRBV29-1 and TRBJ1-2; the D is unclear. Sequences were derived from CD8+ T cells from PBMCs, sampled before stem cell transplantation. The TCR sequence derives from a human donor with POMP-related autoinflammation and immune dysregulation (PRAID). This chain's CDR3 is CSVEVQSNYGYTF. In DNA, the CDR3 is TGCAGCGTTGAGGTCCAAAGTAACTATGGCTACACCTTC.